What follows is one T cell receptor beta chain and its context. The data stem from a study of blood T cell repertoires in COVID-19. Study as a whole: T cells, B-cell-depleted T cells, or PBMCs supplied cDNA or gDNA.

V was pared by 0 bases and J by 2 bases, with 13 bases between. Germline V gene sequence: CDR1 SGHAT, CDR2 FQNNGV. The CDR3 spans 16 residues. The repertoire was sequenced with immunoSEQ multiplex PCR; TCRdb's copy has only in-frame clones and lacks some. The data show approximately 310,000 clones, with approximately 83% seen just once and over 2% held by the top ten. The sequence was collected from a man between 25 and 39 years old who had recovered from COVID-19. V gene TRBV11-2 combines with J gene TRBJ2-5, with a possible D match to TRBD1 (6 bases). The sample consisted of PBMCs or T cells enriched from blood (not recorded which). CDR3 protein: CASSLDWRDRQETQYF. The CDR3 region has the DNA TGTGCCAGCAGCTTAGATTGGCGAGACAGGCAAGAGACCCAGTACTTC. The entire variable domain, with the rest obtained from reference TRBV11-2 and TRBJ2-5, is as follows: EAGVAQSPRYKIIEKRQSVAFWCNPISGHATLYWYQQILGQGPKLLIQFQNNGVVDDSQLPKDRFSAERLKGVDSTLKIQPAKLEDSAVYLCASSLDWRDRQETQYFGPGTRLLVL.